This T cell receptor (beta chain) is drawn from a study of shared clonotypes between healthy human individuals. Looking at the study overall: Researchers drew samples from two women and a few men aged 18 to 49.

On sorted subsets, replicate PCRs used roughly 190 ng DNA, or tens of thousands of T cell genomes. Sequenced by immunoSEQ multiplex PCR; TCRdb stores in-frame clones only, minus some. The sample has 550,000 to 700,000 clones, less than 80% seen once. CDR1 is MNHNS and CDR2 is SASEGT in the germline V gene. The V gene end was trimmed by 5 bases and the J gene end by 1 base; junction bases not matched to a gene: 7. The CDR3 extends over 15 amino acids. This clone has just one count. The clonotype originates from a woman between 25 and 40 years old in good health. The rearrangement links TRBV6-1 to TRBJ1-1; 7 bases align to TRBD1. The material sequenced was memory CD4+ T cells sorted from blood. Subset of the sample: CD45RA-negative fraction. CDR3 residues: CASSTIQGPNTEAFF. The CDR3 DNA follows: TGTGCCAGCAGTACTATACAGGGGCCGAACACTGAAGCTTTCTTT.